This TCR beta chain was captured in a study of T-cell reconstitution after alpha-beta-depleted transplantation in children. The germline V gene encodes CDR1 MNHNS and CDR2 SASEGT. This CDR3 comprises 16 residues. V lost 4 bases and J lost 3, with 15 bases in between. The authors prepared the TCRbeta library with unique molecular identifiers. One entry per CDR3 protein, called by TCRdb with MiXCR from the PCR reads. This sample has 190,000 or so distinct CDR3 sequences; about 6.4% occur once, and the top ten carry 3% to 3.5%. This clonotype was seen repeatedly, ten times or more. V and J are TRBV6-1 and TRBJ2-2; perhaps TRBD2 as D (6 bases). The sequence came from a human donor who donated a stem cell graft to a child with Wiskott-Aldrich syndrome. This specimen was PBMCs from the stem cell graft donor, taken from the stem cell graft. This chain's CDR3 is CASSGSRERDTGELFF. CDR3 DNA sequence: TGTGCCAGCAGTGGTAGTCGGGAGAGGGACACCGGGGAGCTGTTTTTT.